The 27 T cell receptor beta chains in this list originate from one sample, sequenced in a study of response to subunit inactivated influenza vaccine listed by TCRdb under 2018. Libraries were built with RT-PCR. Sequenced on an Illumina HiSeq 2500. TCRdb reprocessed the public reads (quality trimming at Q25 with fastp, clone calling with MiXCR) and kept in-frame beta chains. One record per CDR3 amino acid sequence lists the most common genes and DNA. A total of approximately 300,000 distinct CDR3 sequences appear in this sample, roughly 22% of them only once. The top ten constitute over 9% of the sample. Specimen: PBMCs from blood, collected about 19 months after vaccination. The receptors come from a man aged 50-75 years who received an inactivated influenza vaccine. Donor details come from another sample of the same person, matched by shared clones.

The chain combines TRBV7-2 with TRBJ1-2; perhaps TRBD1 as D (5 bases). The CDR3 is 13 residues long. V gave up 3 bases and J gave up 3 bases, with 8 bases separating them. Germline CDR1 SGHTA, CDR2 FQGNSA. The CDR3 sequence is CASSFAQDYGYTF. The CDR3 bases are TGTGCCAGCAGCTTTGCACAGGACTATGGCTACACCTTC.

This chain uses TRBV19 with TRBJ2-5; 9 bases match TRBD2. This CDR3 is 17 amino acids long. Germline CDR1 and CDR2: LNHDA and SQIVND (reference sequence). Germline trimming cut 3 bases from V and 5 bases from J; bases unmatched to any gene: 13. The CDR3 protein is CASSISSGRSPRETQYF. The CDR3 nucleotides read TGTGCCAGTAGTATTAGCAGCGGGAGGTCGCCACGGGAGACCCAGTACTTC.

V usage is TRBV20-1 and J usage is TRBJ2-3, with D possibly being TRBD1 (6 bases). The CDR3 contains 14 residues. V lost 2 bases and J lost 0, with 9 bases in between. Germline V gives CDR1 DFQATT, CDR2 SNEGSKA (reference sequence). CDR3 nucleotide sequence: TGCAGTGCTAGAAGGGACACGAGCACAGATACGCAGTATTTT. Its translation: CSARRDTSTDTQYF.

This clonotype was detected only a few times. The V gene is TRBV4-2, the J gene TRBJ2-1; 7 bases align to TRBD2. The length of the CDR3 is 15 residues. J gave up 7 bases and V 1 base, and 7 bases lay outside the gene matches. The germline gives CDR1 LGHNA, CDR2 YNFKEQ. CDR3 in amino acids: CASSQVEGGENEQFF. The CDR3 DNA reads as TGTGCCAGCAGCCAAGTCGAGGGAGGGGAGAATGAGCAGTTCTTC.

This clonotype was counted a few times. For the CDR3, the DNA is TGCAGCGTTGAAGAACTAGCGGGGGCTTACAATGAGCAGTTCTTC. Its translation: CSVEELAGAYNEQFF. This chain connects TRBV29-1 to TRBJ2-1, with 11 bases matching TRBD2. The ends lost 0 bases at V and 4 bases at J; junction bases unmatched: 2. The CDR3 has 15 residues. Germline V gives CDR1 SQVTM, CDR2 ANQGSEA.

V gene TRBV5-1 combines with J gene TRBJ2-2; TRBD1 aligns across 8 bases. From germline, CDR1 is SGHRS and CDR2 YFSETQ. V was pared by 0 bases and J by 5 bases, with 3 bases of the junction left unmatched. CDR3 size: 15 residues. The CDR3 spells CASSLGDRFTGELFF. The CDR3 DNA reads TGCGCCAGCAGCTTGGGGGACAGGTTTACCGGGGAGCTGTTTTTT. The full variable domain, in which reference TRBV5-1 and TRBJ2-2 provide the parts outside the CDR3, is KAGVTQTPRYLIKTRGQQVTLSCSPISGHRSVSWYQQTPGQGLQFLFEYFSETQRNKGNFPGRFSGRQFSNSRSEMNVSTLELGDSALYLCASSLGDRFTGELFFGEGSRLTVL.

V is TRBV12-3 or TRBV12-4 and J is TRBJ2-1, with D hard to call. This CDR3 has 14 residues. V was cut by 1 base and J by 9 bases, with 13 bases left in between. As DNA, the CDR3 is TGTGCCAGCAGTTTAGGGTCCGCAGTACCTGAGCAGTTCTTC. It translates to CASSLGSAVPEQFF.

The rearrangement joins TRBV5-6 to TRBJ1-1; D is unclear. Trimming pared 5 bases from V and 3 bases from J, leaving 8 bases between. CDR3 length: 12 amino acids. Germline CDR1 reads SGHDT; CDR2 reads YYEEEE. CDR3 nucleotides: TGTGCCAGCAGGCGGGATGACACTGAAGCTTTCTTT. It yields the protein CASRRDDTEAFF.

Remarks on this clonotype: No conserved phenylalanine or tryptophan is present at the end of the CDR3, so a read error is the likely explanation. The chain is built from TRBV20-1 and TRBJ2-7; unclear D gene. V lost 2 bases to trimming and J lost 5 bases, with 13 bases between them. The length of the CDR3 is 13 residues. CDR1 DFQATT and CDR2 SNEGSKA come from the germline V gene (reference sequence). DNA of the CDR3: TGCAGTGCTAGATTAGGAGCCGTCGACGAGCAGTACTAC. Protein sequence: CSARLGAVDEQYY.

The chain carries TRBV11-2 and TRBJ2-2; tentatively, D is TRBD2 (6 bases). CDR3 length: 15 amino acids. Germline values: CDR1 SGHAT, CDR2 FQNNGV. V was pared by 8 bases and J by 4 bases, with 17 bases between. CDR3 bases: TGTGCCAGCCCCCTAAGAGGGAGGAGCACCGGGGAGCTGTTTTTT. Protein: CASPLRGRSTGELFF. Looking up the rest from reference TRBV11-2 and TRBJ2-2 gives the full variable domain: EAGVAQSPRYKIIEKRQSVAFWCNPISGHATLYWYQQILGQGPKLLIQFQNNGVVDDSQLPKDRFSAERLKGVDSTLKIQPAKLEDSAVYLCASPLRGRSTGELFFGEGSRLTVL.

The rearrangement joins TRBV11-2 to TRBJ2-5, with 7 bases matching TRBD1. Germline CDR1 is SGHAT and CDR2 is FQNNGV. The V and J ends lost 2 bases and 3 bases, in that order; junction bases with no gene match: 3. The CDR3 totals 14 residues. The CDR3 DNA is TGTGCCAGCAGCTTAATCCAGGGGGAAGAGACCCAGTACTTC. Protein sequence: CASSLIQGEETQYF.

The chain couples TRBV12-3 or TRBV12-4 to TRBJ2-2, with a possible D match to TRBD1 (6 bases). V was clipped by 6 bases and J by 5 bases, with 25 bases between them. The CDR3 consists of 18 residues. The CDR3 DNA follows: TGTGCCAGCAGCGCCGGGGTGGGCAGGGGAGCTCGTACCGGGGAGCTGTTTTTT. Protein sequence: CASSAGVGRGARTGELFF.

In its sample, this clonotype was seen once. The gene calls are TRBV5-1 and TRBJ2-1, with D perhaps matching TRBD2 (6 bases). The CDR3 loop spans 12 amino acids. V was shortened by 4 bases and J by 8 bases, with 10 bases between the two germline ends. Germline V lookup: CDR1 SGHRS, CDR2 YFSETQ. CDR3 residues: CASSQRDYEQFF. As DNA, the CDR3 is TGCGCCAGCAGCCAAAGGGACTATGAGCAGTTCTTC.

This clonotype came up a few times. The rearrangement links TRBV24-1 to TRBJ2-3; D is tentatively TRBD1 or TRBD2 (5 bases each). The germline CDR1 and CDR2 sequences are KGHDR and SFDVKD. This CDR3 region has 16 residues. V lost 4 bases to trimming and J lost 3 bases, with 16 bases between them. CDR3 nucleotide sequence: TGTGCCACCAGTGACACCGGGGCTAAGAGTACAGATACGCAGTATTTT. Protein product: CATSDTGAKSTDTQYF.

This clonotype showed up just a few times. The chain links TRBV28 to TRBJ2-3; no clear D. The CDR3 runs 14 residues. CDR1 is MDHEN and CDR2 is SYDVKM in the germline V gene. V dropped 1 base and J dropped 5 bases, with 10 bases sitting between them. The CDR3 DNA sequence: TGTGCCAGCAGTTTATTTTTGTCTATAGATACGCAGTATTTT. Protein sequence: CASSLFLSIDTQYF.

This clonotype has more than one count but fewer than ten. The V call is TRBV7-2, the J call TRBJ1-6; D is ambiguous. Germline V gene sequence: CDR1 SGHTA, CDR2 FQGNSA. This CDR3 region has 17 residues. V was shortened by 5 bases and J by 0 bases, with 14 bases between the two germline ends. CDR3 DNA sequence: TGTGCCAGCAGCGCGGGCCAACGGGGCTCCTATAATTCACCCCTCCACTTT. This gives the protein CASSAGQRGSYNSPLHF.

CDR3 DNA: TGTGCCAGCAGCCCTTACTTAGTCAAGCAGTTCTTC. It yields the protein CASSPYLVKQFF. The rearrangement joins TRBV11-2 to TRBJ2-1; D uncertain. Trimming left V 5 bases short and J 11 bases short, with 13 bases between. The CDR3 spans 12 residues. The V gene's germline CDR1 is SGHAT and CDR2 FQNNGV. Full variable domain (missing parts from reference TRBV11-2 and TRBJ2-1): EAGVAQSPRYKIIEKRQSVAFWCNPISGHATLYWYQQILGQGPKLLIQFQNNGVVDDSQLPKDRFSAERLKGVDSTLKIQPAKLEDSAVYLCASSPYLVKQFFGPGTRLTVL.

This chain uses TRBV7-2 with TRBJ1-3; no clear D gene. Trimming removed 1 base at V and 0 bases at J, with 7 bases between. This CDR3 has 15 residues. CDR1 SGHTA and CDR2 FQGNSA come from the germline V gene. The CDR3 reads CASSLVFGSGNTIYF. CDR3 nucleotide sequence: TGTGCCAGCAGCTTAGTTTTCGGCTCTGGAAACACCATATATTTT.

V gene TRBV4-3 combines with J gene TRBJ1-1; D gene ambiguous. This CDR3 is 14 amino acids long. Germline CDR1 and CDR2: LGHNA and YSLEER. Between the trimmed V and J ends, which lost 1 base and 4 bases, there was a span of 10 bases. The CDR3 loop reads CASSQVSWGTEAFF. CDR3 sequence (DNA): TGCGCCAGCAGCCAAGTCAGTTGGGGCACTGAAGCTTTCTTT.

This clonotype came up many times. The chain carries TRBV19 and TRBJ1-5; D is perhaps TRBD1 (5 bases). V was cut by 3 bases and J by 4 bases, with 10 bases left in between. This CDR3 is built from 14 residues. CDR1 is LNHDA, CDR2 SQIVND, per germline (reference sequence). CDR3 region: CASSMGRKNQPQHF. Here the CDR3 DNA reads TGTGCCAGTAGTATGGGACGGAAAAATCAGCCCCAGCATTTT.

V usage is TRBV28 and J usage is TRBJ1-5; D is possibly TRBD1 (6 bases). Germline V lookup: CDR1 MDHEN, CDR2 SYDVKM. This CDR3 comprises 14 residues. Trimming took 6 bases from V and 6 from J, leaving 15 bases between them. The chain's CDR3 is CASRGTGGPQPQHF. The DNA for the CDR3 is TGTGCCAGCAGGGGCACGGGGGGCCCTCAGCCCCAGCATTTT.

The sample holds a few counts of this clonotype. The genes are TRBV3-1 and TRBJ1-2; D gene ambiguous. The V and J ends lost 1 base and 7 bases respectively, with 10 bases between them. CDR1 LGHDT and CDR2 YNNKEL come from the germline V gene (reference sequence). This CDR3 contains 13 residues. The CDR3: CASSQGLSGGYTF. DNA of the CDR3: TGTGCCAGCAGCCAAGGGCTTTCCGGTGGCTACACCTTC. Full variable domain (outside the CDR3, taken from reference TRBV3-1 and TRBJ1-2): DTAVSQTPKYLVTQMGNDKSIKCEQNLGHDTMYWYKQDSKKFLKIMFSYNNKELIINETVPNRFSPKSPDKAHLNLHINSLELGDSAVYFCASSQGLSGGYTFGSGTRLTVV.

This clonotype was detected ten times or more. The chain combines TRBV5-1 with TRBJ1-3; D remains unclear. V was shortened by 2 bases and J by 0 bases, with 9 bases between the two germline ends. The CDR3 has 15 amino acids. Germline CDR1 SGHRS, CDR2 YFSETQ. The CDR3 bases are TGCGCCAGCAGCTTACAGAGTTTCTCTGGAAACACCATATATTTT. Protein product: CASSLQSFSGNTIYF.

The chain carries TRBV29-1 and TRBJ2-1; 9 positions agree with TRBD2. V was pared by 5 bases and J by 1 base, with 3 bases of the junction left unmatched. The germline V gene has CDR1 SQVTM and CDR2 ANQGSEA. This CDR3 has 14 residues. The CDR3 DNA follows: TGCAGCGTTCTAAGCGGGAGGTCCTACAATGAGCAGTTCTTC. Its translation is CSVLSGRSYNEQFF.

This clonotype was seen ten or more times. The CDR3, as DNA: TGTGCCAGCAGCTCCTTTTCAAGGCCCTACAATGAGCAGTTCTTC. Its translation: CASSSFSRPYNEQFF. This rearrangement joins TRBV7-9 to TRBJ2-1; no reliable D call. The germline V gene has CDR1 SEHNR and CDR2 FQNEAQ (reference sequence). The CDR3 has 15 residues. Trimming took 4 bases from V and 2 from J, leaving 12 bases between them.

This clonotype showed up just a few times. This chain links TRBV19 with TRBJ1-1; no reliable D call. This CDR3 has 14 residues. The V gene's germline CDR1 is LNHDA and CDR2 SQIVND (reference sequence). Trimming left V 6 bases short and J 1 base short, with 12 bases between. The CDR3 here is CASRTTSGNTEAFF. Here the CDR3 DNA reads TGTGCCAGTAGGACGACATCGGGGAACACTGAAGCTTTCTTT.

The chain joins TRBV7-8 to TRBJ2-7, with D uncertain. The CDR3 runs to 12 residues. V was trimmed by 5 bases and J by 4 bases, leaving 9 bases between them. Germline V gives CDR1 SGHVS, CDR2 FQNEAQ. This chain's CDR3 is CASSQPGYEQYF. CDR3 DNA: TGTGCCAGCAGCCAGCCGGGTTACGAGCAGTACTTC.